Shown below are 8 T cell receptor beta chains from a single sample sequenced in a study of OX40 agonist ivuxolimab in advanced cancers. Profiling relied on immunoSEQ multiplex PCR, and the TCRdb table lists in-frame clones only, not all of them. The sample yields about 26,000 clones, approximately 85% seen once. The source was CD4+ or CD8+ T cells sorted from blood, collected in a trial of the OX40 agonist ivuxolimab. The receptor set was obtained from an adult with an advanced solid tumor such as melanoma, head and neck, liver or kidney cancer.

This chain links TRBV6-5 with TRBJ2-7; a possible D gene is TRBD1 (5 bases). CDR1 MNHEY and CDR2 SVGAGI come from the germline V gene. The CDR3 is made up of 14 amino acids. With 5 bases removed from V and 0 bases from J, the gap between germline ends came to 11 bases. CDR3: CASSDWGASYEQYF. The DNA for the CDR3 is TGTGCCAGCAGTGACTGGGGCGCCTCCTACGAGCAGTACTTC.

The J gene is TRBJ2-1, the V gene TRBV19, with TRBD2 matching 8 bases. Losses at the gene ends were 6 bases for V and 9 bases for J; bases not matched to a gene: 13. The CDR3 is 15 amino acids. Per the germline V gene, CDR1 is LNHDA and CDR2 is SQIVND (reference sequence). CDR3 DNA: TGTGCCAGTAGGGTGGGGACTAGGAGTACAGGTGAGCAGTTCTTC. This translates into CASRVGTRSTGEQFF.

CDR3: CASSPNRGLDTEAFF. As DNA, the CDR3 is TGTGCCAGCTCACCTAACAGGGGGCTGGACACTGAAGCTTTCTTT. The V call is TRBV18, the J call TRBJ1-1, with 9 bases fitting TRBD1. The germline V gene encodes CDR1 KGHSH and CDR2 LQKENI. V trimming: 3 bases; J trimming: 3 bases; junction bases outside the gene matches: 5. CDR3 length: 15 amino acids.

This clone was detected only a few times. The V gene is TRBV4-3, the J gene TRBJ2-1, with D maybe TRBD1 (5 bases). V shed 0 bases and J shed 4 bases, with 10 bases lying between them. The CDR3 contains 15 residues. Germline values: CDR1 LGHNA, CDR2 YSLEER. The CDR3 region has the DNA TGCGCCAGCAGCCAAGATGGAAACAGGTACAATGAGCAGTTCTTC. Translated, it gives CASSQDGNRYNEQFF.

The rearrangement joins TRBV4-1 to TRBJ2-7; TRBD2 matches 10 bases. CDR1 and CDR2 (germline): MGHRA, YSYEKL. The CDR3 extends over 14 amino acids. V dropped 2 bases and J dropped 3; count of bases not matched to a gene: 1. CDR3 nucleotides: TGCGCCAGCAGCCAAATAGCGGGAGGCTACGAGCAGTACTTC. Encoded protein: CASSQIAGGYEQYF.

V is TRBV9 and J is TRBJ1-5; 11 positions match TRBD1. This CDR3 is 14 amino acids long. CDR1 and CDR2 from the germline V gene are SGDLS and YYNGEE. J was trimmed by 7 bases and V by 3 bases; bases with no gene match: 3. The CDR3 sequence: CASSAGTGGQPQHF. For the CDR3, the DNA is TGTGCCAGCAGCGCCGGGACAGGGGGGCAGCCCCAGCATTTT.

V usage is TRBV27 and J usage is TRBJ1-5; D possibly corresponds to TRBD1 (5 bases). Germline lookup yields CDR1 MNHEY and CDR2 SMNVEV (reference sequence). With 0 bases removed from V and 6 bases from J, the gap between germline ends came to 12 bases. This CDR3 is 15 amino acids long. CDR3 region: CASSLSIGAGQPQHF. In nucleotides, the CDR3 is TGTGCCAGCAGTTTATCGATCGGGGCAGGTCAGCCCCAGCATTTT.

This clone was seen just once. J is TRBJ2-7 and V is TRBV13, with a weak D call TRBD1 (6 bases). Germline V gene sequence: CDR1 PRHDT, CDR2 FYEKMQ (reference sequence). The CDR3 is 14 residues long. Trimming took 4 bases from V and 4 from J, leaving 14 bases between them. In DNA, the CDR3 is TGTGCCAGCAGCTCAGGGGAAGGTCGGTACGAGCAGTACTTC. It specifies CASSSGEGRYEQYF.